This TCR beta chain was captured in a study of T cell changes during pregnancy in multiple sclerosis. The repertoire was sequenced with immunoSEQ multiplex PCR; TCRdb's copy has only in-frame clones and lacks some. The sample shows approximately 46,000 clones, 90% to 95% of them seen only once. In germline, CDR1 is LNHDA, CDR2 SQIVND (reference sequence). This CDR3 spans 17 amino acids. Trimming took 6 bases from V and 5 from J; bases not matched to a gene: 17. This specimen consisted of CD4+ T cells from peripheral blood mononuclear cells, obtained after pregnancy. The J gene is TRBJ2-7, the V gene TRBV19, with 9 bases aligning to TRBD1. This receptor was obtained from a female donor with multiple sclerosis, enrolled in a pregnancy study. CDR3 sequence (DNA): TGTGCCAGTAGCCCCGGACTCGGACAGGGGAGTCGCCACGAGCAGTACTTC. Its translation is CASSPGLGQGSRHEQYF.